A single sample is the source of the 12 T cell receptor beta chains below, sequenced in a study of T cell responses to AZD1222 COVID-19 vaccine. Method: immunoSEQ multiplex PCR; TCRdb's copy keeps in-frame clones and lacks some. The sample has fewer than 200,000 clones; about 90% are singletons. This specimen was peripheral blood, taken 28 days after the second AZD1222 dose. Every receptor here comes from an adult who received the AZD1222 COVID-19 vaccine.

This chain joins TRBV6-6 and TRBJ2-3; D unclear. Germline V CDR1 and CDR2: MNHNY, SVGAGI (reference sequence). The V end was cut by 3 bases, the J end by 5 bases, with 12 bases between. This CDR3 contains 14 residues. The DNA of the CDR3 is TGTGCCAGCAGTTATAGTAGAATAGAAGATACGCAGTATTTT. This encodes CASSYSRIEDTQYF.

In the case of this clone: Other DNA sequences in the sample encode the same CDR3. This chain uses TRBV19 with TRBJ1-6; possible D gene TRBD1, 6 bases. The CDR3 consists of 13 residues. Germline CDR1 LNHDA, CDR2 SQIVND (reference sequence). Deletions cut 3 bases from V and 7 bases from J, with 7 bases between. The DNA for the CDR3 is TGTGCCAGTAGTATTGGGGGCAATTCACCCCTCCACTTT. Amino acid sequence: CASSIGGNSPLHF. The full variable domain, with the rest looked up from reference TRBV19 and TRBJ1-6, is DGGITQSPKYLFRKEGQNVTLSCEQNLNHDAMYWYRQDPGQGLRLIYYSQIVNDFQKGDIAEGYSVSREKKESFPLTVTSAQKNPTAFYLCASSIGGNSPLHFGNGTRLTVT.

The chain couples TRBV11-2 to TRBJ1-5; 8 bases map to TRBD1. The junction had 1 base not matched to a gene; V was cut back by 1 base and J by 5 bases. Per the germline V gene, CDR1 is SGHAT and CDR2 is FQNNGV. The CDR3 length is 14 residues. The CDR3 sequence is CASSLGTGYQPQHF. CDR3 DNA: TGTGCCAGCAGCTTAGGGACAGGGTATCAGCCCCAGCATTTT.

With respect to this clone: Mismatch with germline at one junction end may stem from a read error. This rearrangement joins TRBV5-6 to TRBJ2-2, with 15 bases matching TRBD2. Per germline, CDR1 SGHDT and CDR2 YYEEEE. The CDR3 contains 17 residues. CDR3 amino acids: CASRLGLAGGNTGELFF. The CDR3 nucleotides read TGTGCCAGCAGATTGGGACTAGCGGGGGGTAACACCGGGGAGCTGTTTTTT.

This sequence joins TRBV5-1 and TRBJ1-2, with D unclear. Trimming removed 4 bases from V and 6 bases from J, with 19 bases in between. The CDR3 length is 15 residues. Germline V gene data show CDR1 as SGHRS and CDR2 as YFSETQ. CDR3 coding DNA: TGCGCCAGCAGCCCACCGGACTCCACCCGGGATGGCTACACCTTC. Translation: CASSPPDSTRDGYTF.

This clone was recorded once. J is TRBJ1-2 and V is TRBV4-3; TRBD1 agrees at 7 bases. The CDR3 sequence is 14 residues long. The J segment lost 3 bases and the V segment lost 0 bases, leaving 1 base of the junction unmatched. From germline, CDR1 is LGHNA and CDR2 YSLEER. The CDR3 DNA sequence: TGCGCCAGCAGCCAAGATGGGACAGACTATGGCTACACCTTC. This gives the protein CASSQDGTDYGYTF.

The CDR3 here is CASSLQTEQYF. As DNA, the CDR3 is TGTGCCAGCTCACTCCAGACCGAGCAGTACTTC. This rearrangement joins TRBV18 to TRBJ2-7; D is uncertain. CDR3 length equals 11 residues. Germline V gene lookup returns CDR1 KGHSH and CDR2 LQKENI. V lost 4 bases and J 6 bases, leaving 7 bases between the germline ends. The full variable domain, rest sourced from reference TRBV18 and TRBJ2-7, is NAGVMQNPRHLVRRRGQEARLRCSPMKGHSHVYWYRQLPEEGLKFMVYLQKENIIDESGMPKERFSAEFPKEGPSILRIQQVVRGDSAAYFCASSLQTEQYFGPGTRLTVT.

The rearrangement uses TRBV27 and TRBJ1-6; D gene uncertain. This CDR3 is 14 amino acids long. Germline V gene lookup returns CDR1 MNHEY and CDR2 SMNVEV (reference sequence). V lost 3 bases to trimming and J lost 6 bases, with 9 bases between them. In DNA, the CDR3 is TGTGCCAGCAGTTTTCCTTCCCGTAATTCACCCCTCCACTTT. This gives the protein CASSFPSRNSPLHF.

V is TRBV5-4 and J is TRBJ1-2; 11 bases align to TRBD1. This CDR3 region has 16 residues. Germline V gene data show CDR1 as SGHNT and CDR2 as YYREEE (reference sequence). The V segment lost 2 bases and the J segment 7 bases; nucleotides outside the gene matches: 10. The CDR3 nucleotides are TGTGCCAGCAGCTTTTTCCTCGTGGACAGGGGGCCTGGCTACACCTTC. Protein product: CASSFFLVDRGPGYTF. Full variable domain (missing parts from reference TRBV5-4 and TRBJ1-2): ETGVTQSPTHLIKTRGQQVTLRCSSQSGHNTVSWYQQALGQGPQFIFQYYREEENGRGNFPPRFSGLQFPNYSSELNVNALELDDSALYLCASSFFLVDRGPGYTFGSGTRLTVV.

About this clone: Distinct nucleotide sequences in the sample also encode this CDR3. The V call is TRBV18, the J call TRBJ1-5; possibly TRBD1 for D (5 bases). The CDR3 sequence is 13 residues long. Germline V lookup: CDR1 KGHSH, CDR2 LQKENI. Deletions cut 2 bases from V and 4 bases from J, with 6 bases between. CDR3 sequence reads: CASSPGGNQPQHF. The CDR3 region has the DNA TGTGCCAGCTCACCAGGGGGGAATCAGCCCCAGCATTTT.

This clone has just a few counts. This chain joins TRBV5-1 and TRBJ1-2, with D hard to call. V was shortened by 0 bases and J by 2 bases, with 11 bases between the two germline ends. The CDR3 sequence is 15 residues long. Germline V CDR1 and CDR2: SGHRS, YFSETQ. The CDR3 spells CASSLDAGDNYGYTF. DNA for the CDR3: TGCGCCAGCAGCTTGGACGCAGGTGACAACTATGGCTACACCTTC.

This chain joins TRBV7-3 and TRBJ1-1; D might be TRBD1 (5 bases). The CDR3 has 17 amino acids. Germline values: CDR1 SGHTA, CDR2 FQGTGA. The ends were cut back, 5 bases at V and 6 bases at J, with 25 bases in the middle. The CDR3 nucleotides are TGTGCCAGCAGCCCGAATCCCCTGGGACGGGGAATCGCTGAAGCTTTCTTT. This encodes CASSPNPLGRGIAEAFF. The variable domain in full, completed from reference TRBV7-3 and TRBJ1-1, reads GAGVSQTPSNKVTEKGKYVELRCDPISGHTALYWYRQSLGQGPEFLIYFQGTGAADDSGLPNDRFFAVRPEGSVSTLKIQRTERGDSAVYLCASSPNPLGRGIAEAFFGQGTRLTVV.